This TCR beta chain was identified during a study of blood T cell repertoires in COVID-19. Study-level background: The samples span acute and convalescent COVID-19 from the United States, Italy and Spain. From T cells, B-cell-depleted T cells, or PBMCs came the material, which was cDNA or gDNA.

In the source study's methods: It was from reference gene primer amplification that nucleated cell counts were estimated. Profiling relied on immunoSEQ multiplex PCR, and the TCRdb table lists in-frame clones only, not all of them. V and J calls and clone size are those listed in that table; D and trimming were worked out from the DNA. The sample holds about 39,000 clones, about four fifths seen once. The CDR3 runs to 12 residues. Trimming shortened V by 4 bases and J by 10 bases, and 13 bases separated the two germline ends. Germline lookup yields CDR1 MNHEY and CDR2 SVGAGI. Sequencing used peripheral blood. The receptor comes from a man in his forties or fifties with active or convalescent COVID-19. The gene calls are TRBV6-5 and TRBJ1-1, with D possibly TRBD1 on 6 matching bases. As DNA, the CDR3 is TGTGCCAGCAGTTGGGAGACAGGATTAGCTTTCTTT. Protein sequence: CASSWETGLAFF.